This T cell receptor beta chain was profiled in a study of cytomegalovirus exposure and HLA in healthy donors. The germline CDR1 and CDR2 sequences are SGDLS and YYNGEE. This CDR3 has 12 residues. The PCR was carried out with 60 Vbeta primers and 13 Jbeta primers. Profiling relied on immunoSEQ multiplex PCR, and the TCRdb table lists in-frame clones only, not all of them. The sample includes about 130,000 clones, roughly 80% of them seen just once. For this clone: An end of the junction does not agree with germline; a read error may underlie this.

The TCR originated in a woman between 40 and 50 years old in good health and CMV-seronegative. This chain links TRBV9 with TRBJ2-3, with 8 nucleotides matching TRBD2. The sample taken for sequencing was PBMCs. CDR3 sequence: CASSVVGGLESF. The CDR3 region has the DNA TGTGCCAGCAGCGTAGTAGGGGGACTAGAATCTTTT.